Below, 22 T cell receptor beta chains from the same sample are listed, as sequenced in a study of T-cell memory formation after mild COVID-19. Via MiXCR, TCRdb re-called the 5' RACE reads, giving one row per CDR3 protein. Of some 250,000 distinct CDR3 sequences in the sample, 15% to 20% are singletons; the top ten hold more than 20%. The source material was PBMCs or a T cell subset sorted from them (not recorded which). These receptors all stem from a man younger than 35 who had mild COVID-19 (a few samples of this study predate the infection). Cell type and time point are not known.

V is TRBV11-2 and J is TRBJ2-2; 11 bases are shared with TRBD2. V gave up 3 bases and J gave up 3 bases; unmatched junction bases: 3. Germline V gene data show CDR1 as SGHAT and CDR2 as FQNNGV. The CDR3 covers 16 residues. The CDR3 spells CASSLLAGGYTGELFF. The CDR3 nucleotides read TGTGCCAGCAGCTTGCTAGCGGGGGGATACACCGGGGAGCTGTTTTTT.

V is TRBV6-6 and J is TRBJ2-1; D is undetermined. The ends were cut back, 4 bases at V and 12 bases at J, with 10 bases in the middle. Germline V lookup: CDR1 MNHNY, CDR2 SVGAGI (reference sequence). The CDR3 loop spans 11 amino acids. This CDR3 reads CASSFEGGQFF. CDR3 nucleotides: TGTGCCAGCAGTTTTGAAGGTGGGCAGTTCTTC.

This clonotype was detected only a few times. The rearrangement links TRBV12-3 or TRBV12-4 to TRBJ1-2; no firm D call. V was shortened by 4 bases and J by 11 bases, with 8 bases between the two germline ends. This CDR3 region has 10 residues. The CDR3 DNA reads TGTGCCAGCAGTTCTGGCCGGTACACCTTC. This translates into CASSSGRYTF.

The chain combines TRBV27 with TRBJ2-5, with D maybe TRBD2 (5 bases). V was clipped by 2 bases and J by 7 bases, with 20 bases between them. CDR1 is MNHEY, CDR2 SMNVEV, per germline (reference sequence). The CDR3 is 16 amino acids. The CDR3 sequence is CASSLTLGAPRGTQYF. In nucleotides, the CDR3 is TGTGCCAGCAGTTTAACCCTCGGAGCCCCCCGGGGGACCCAGTACTTC.

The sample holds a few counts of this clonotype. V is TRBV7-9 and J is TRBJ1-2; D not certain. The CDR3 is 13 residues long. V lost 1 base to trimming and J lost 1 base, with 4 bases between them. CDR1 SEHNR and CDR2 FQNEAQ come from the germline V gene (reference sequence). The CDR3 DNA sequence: TGTGCCAGCAGCTTAGAGAGTAACTATGGCTACACCTTC. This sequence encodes CASSLESNYGYTF.

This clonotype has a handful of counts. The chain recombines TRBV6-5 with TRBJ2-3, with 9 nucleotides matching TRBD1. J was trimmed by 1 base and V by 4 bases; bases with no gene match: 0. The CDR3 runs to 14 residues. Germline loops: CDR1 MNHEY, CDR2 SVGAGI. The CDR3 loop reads CASSWDRGTDTQYF. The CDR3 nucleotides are TGTGCCAGCAGTTGGGACAGGGGCACAGATACGCAGTATTTT.

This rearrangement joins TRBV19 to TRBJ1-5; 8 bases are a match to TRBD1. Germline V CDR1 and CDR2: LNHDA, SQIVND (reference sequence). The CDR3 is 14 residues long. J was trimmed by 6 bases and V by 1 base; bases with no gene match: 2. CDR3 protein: CASSIGTGPQPQHF. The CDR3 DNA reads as TGTGCCAGTAGTATAGGGACAGGGCCTCAGCCCCAGCATTTT. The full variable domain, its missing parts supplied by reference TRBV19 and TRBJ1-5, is DGGITQSPKYLFRKEGQNVTLSCEQNLNHDAMYWYRQDPGQGLRLIYYSQIVNDFQKGDIAEGYSVSREKKESFPLTVTSAQKNPTAFYLCASSIGTGPQPQHFGDGTRLSIL.

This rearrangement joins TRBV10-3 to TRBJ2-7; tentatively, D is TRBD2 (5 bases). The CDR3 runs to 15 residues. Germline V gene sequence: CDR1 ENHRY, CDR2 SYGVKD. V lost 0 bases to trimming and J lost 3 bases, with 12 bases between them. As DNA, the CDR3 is TGTGCCATCAGTGAGTCAGAGGGTAGCAACTACGAGCAGTACGTC. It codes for CAISESEGSNYEQYV.

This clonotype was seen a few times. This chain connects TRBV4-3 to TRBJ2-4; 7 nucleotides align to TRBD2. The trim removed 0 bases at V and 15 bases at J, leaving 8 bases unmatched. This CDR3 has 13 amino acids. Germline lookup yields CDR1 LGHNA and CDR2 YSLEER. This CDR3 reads CASSQEKAGRRYF. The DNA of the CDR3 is TGCGCCAGCAGCCAAGAAAAAGCGGGGAGGCGGTACTTC.

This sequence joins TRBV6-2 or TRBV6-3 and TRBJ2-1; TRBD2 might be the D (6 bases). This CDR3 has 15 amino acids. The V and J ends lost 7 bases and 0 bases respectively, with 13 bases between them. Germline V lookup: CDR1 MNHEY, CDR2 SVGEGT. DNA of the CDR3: TGTGCCAGCACCGAGGACGGGAGCTCCTACAATGAGCAGTTCTTC. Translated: CASTEDGSSYNEQFF.

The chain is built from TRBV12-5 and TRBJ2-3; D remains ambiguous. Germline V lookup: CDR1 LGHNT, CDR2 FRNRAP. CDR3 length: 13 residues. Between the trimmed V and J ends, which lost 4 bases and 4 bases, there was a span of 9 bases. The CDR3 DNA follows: TGTGCTAGTGGTTCCTCGGCCCCAGATACGCAGTATTTT. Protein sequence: CASGSSAPDTQYF.

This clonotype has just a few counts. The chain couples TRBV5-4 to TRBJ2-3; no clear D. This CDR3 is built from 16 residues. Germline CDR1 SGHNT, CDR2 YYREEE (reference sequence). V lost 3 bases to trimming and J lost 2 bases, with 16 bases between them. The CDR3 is CASSSHTGLSTDTQYF. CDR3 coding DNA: TGTGCCAGCAGCTCCCATACCGGCCTCTCCACAGATACGCAGTATTTT.

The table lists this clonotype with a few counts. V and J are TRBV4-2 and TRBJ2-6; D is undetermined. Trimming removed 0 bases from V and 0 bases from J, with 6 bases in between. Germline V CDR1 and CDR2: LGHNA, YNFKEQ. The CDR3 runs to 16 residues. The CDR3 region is CASSQEGNSGANVLTF. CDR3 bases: TGTGCCAGCAGCCAAGAGGGGAACTCTGGGGCCAACGTCCTGACTTTC.

Here the CDR3 DNA reads TGTGCCATCAGTGACGGCGGACAAGAGACCCAGTACTTC. Protein product: CAISDGGQETQYF. The chain has TRBV10-3 and TRBJ2-5; D gene unclear. The length of the CDR3 is 13 residues. Trimming left V 3 bases short and J 2 bases short, with 7 bases between. The V gene's germline CDR1 is ENHRY and CDR2 SYGVKD.

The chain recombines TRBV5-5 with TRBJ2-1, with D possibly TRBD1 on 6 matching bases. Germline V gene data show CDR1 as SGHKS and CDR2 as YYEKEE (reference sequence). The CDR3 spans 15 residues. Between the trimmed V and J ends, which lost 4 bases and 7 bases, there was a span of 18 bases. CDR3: CASSPATGMGNEQFF. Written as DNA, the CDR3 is TGTGCCAGCAGCCCTGCCACAGGGATGGGTAATGAGCAGTTCTTC.

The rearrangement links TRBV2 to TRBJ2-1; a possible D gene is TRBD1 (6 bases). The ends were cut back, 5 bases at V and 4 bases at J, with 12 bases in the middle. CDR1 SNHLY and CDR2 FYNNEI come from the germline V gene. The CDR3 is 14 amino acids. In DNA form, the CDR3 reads TGTGCCAGCAGTTACCAAGGACAGTACAATGAGCAGTTCTTC. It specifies CASSYQGQYNEQFF.

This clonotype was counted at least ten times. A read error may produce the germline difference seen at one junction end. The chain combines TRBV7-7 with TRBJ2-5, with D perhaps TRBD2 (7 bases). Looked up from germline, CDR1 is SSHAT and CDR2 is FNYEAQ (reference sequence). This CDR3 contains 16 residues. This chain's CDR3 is CASSLGAGAGQETQYF. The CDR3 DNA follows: TGTGCTAGCAGCTTAGGTGCGGGGGCTGGCCAAGAGACCCAGTACTTC. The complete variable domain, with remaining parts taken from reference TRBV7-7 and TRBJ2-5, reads GAGVSQSPRYKVTKRGQDVTLRCDPISSHATLYWYQQALGQGPEFLTYFNYEAQPDKSGLPSDRFSAERPEGSISTLTIQRTEQRDSAMYRCASSLGAGAGQETQYFGPGTRLLVL.

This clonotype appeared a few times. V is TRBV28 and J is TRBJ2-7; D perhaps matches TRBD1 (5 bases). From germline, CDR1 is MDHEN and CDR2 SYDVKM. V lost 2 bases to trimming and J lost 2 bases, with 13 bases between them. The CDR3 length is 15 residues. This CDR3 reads CASSLQVTDTYEQYV. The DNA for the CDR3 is TGTGCCAGCAGTTTACAGGTGACGGACACCTACGAGCAGTACGTC.

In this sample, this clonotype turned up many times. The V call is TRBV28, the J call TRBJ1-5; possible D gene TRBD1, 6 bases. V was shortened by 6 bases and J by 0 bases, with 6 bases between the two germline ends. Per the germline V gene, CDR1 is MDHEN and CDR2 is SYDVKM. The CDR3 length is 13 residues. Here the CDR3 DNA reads TGTGCCAGCAGACAGGGTAGCAATCAGCCCCAGCATTTT. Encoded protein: CASRQGSNQPQHF.

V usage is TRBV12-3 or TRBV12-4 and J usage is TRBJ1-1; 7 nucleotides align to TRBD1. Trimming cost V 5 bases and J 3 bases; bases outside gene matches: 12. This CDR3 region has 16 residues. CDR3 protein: CASSPRFKQGDTEAFF. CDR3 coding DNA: TGTGCCAGCAGTCCGCGGTTCAAGCAGGGGGACACTGAAGCTTTCTTT.

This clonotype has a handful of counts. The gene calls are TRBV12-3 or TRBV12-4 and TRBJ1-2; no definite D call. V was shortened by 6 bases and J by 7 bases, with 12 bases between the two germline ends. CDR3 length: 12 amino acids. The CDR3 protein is CASSHFPGGYTF. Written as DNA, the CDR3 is TGTGCCAGCAGCCATTTTCCCGGTGGCTACACCTTC.

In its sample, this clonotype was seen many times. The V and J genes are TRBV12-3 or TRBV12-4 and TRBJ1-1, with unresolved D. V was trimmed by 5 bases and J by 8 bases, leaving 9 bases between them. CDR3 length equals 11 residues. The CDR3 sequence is CASSLGAEAFF. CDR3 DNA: TGTGCCAGCAGTCTTGGAGCGGAAGCTTTCTTT.